The rows below give T cell receptor beta chains drawn from one sample of a study of OX40 agonist ivuxolimab in advanced cancers. Profiling relied on immunoSEQ multiplex PCR, and the TCRdb table lists in-frame clones only, not all of them. The profile shows around 72,000 clones, about 85% of them singletons. This material consisted of CD4+ or CD8+ T cells sorted from blood, taken in a trial of the OX40 agonist ivuxolimab. Receptor source: an adult with an advanced solid tumor such as melanoma, head and neck, liver or kidney cancer. CDR3s include the opening cysteine and the closing phenylalanine or tryptophan. Each record gives: V gene, clone size, D gene, CDR3 length, J gene, CDR3 DNA, CDR3 protein. The D gene is left open where the match is weak. Clone size, where shown, is once, few, many, or a class for clones that have expanded.

>TRBV6-5|few|-|14|TRBJ2-6
TGTGCCTCATACACAAACTCTGGGGCCAACGTCCTGACTTTC
CASYTNSGANVLTF
>TRBV7-6|-|-|13|TRBJ2-3
TGTGCCAGCAGCTTAGCACTTACAGATACGCAGTATTTT
CASSLALTDTQYF
>TRBV19|-|-|13|TRBJ2-1
TGTGCCAGTAGTATCGGCACTTACAATGAGCAGTTCTTC
CASSIGTYNEQFF
>TRBV7-2|-|-|14|TRBJ2-3
TGTGCCAGCAGCCCGGTTCGTGGCACAGATACGCAGTATTTT
CASSPVRGTDTQYF
>TRBV4-2|-|TRBD1|18|TRBJ2-6
TGTGCCAGCAGCTTGGGACAGGGGACCCGGACTGGGGCCAACGTCCTGACTTTC
CASSLGQGTRTGANVLTF
>TRBV5-1|-|-|14|TRBJ2-2
TGCGCCAGCAGCTTCGAAACTAACACCGGGGAGCTGTTTTTT
CASSFETNTGELFF
>TRBV5-8|-|-|14|TRBJ1-4
TGTGCCAGCAGCTTTGGGGGGGCCTATGAAAAACTGTTTTTT
CASSFGGAYEKLFF
>TRBV7-9|-|TRBD1|13|TRBJ1-1
TGTGCCAGCAGCGCAGGGGGGAACACTGAAGCTTTCTTT
CASSAGGNTEAFF
>TRBV27|-|TRBD1|15|TRBJ2-5
TGTGCCAGCAGTCGGGACAGGGGAGGTCGAGAGACCCAGTACTTC
CASSRDRGGRETQYF
>TRBV10-2|few|-|15|TRBJ1-5
TGCGCCAGCAGTGATTGGGGCGCGGGGTGGCAGCCCCAGCATTTT
CASSDWGAGWQPQHF
>TRBV2|-|-|11|TRBJ1-2
TGTGCCAGCCGTAGGGACTATGGCTACACCTTC
CASRRDYGYTF
>TRBV10-1|-|TRBD1|13|TRBJ1-2
TGCGCCAGCAGTGAGGACAGGGGAGGGGGCTACACCTTC
CASSEDRGGGYTF
>TRBV6-1|-|-|15|TRBJ1-2
TGTGCCAGCAGTGAAGCCCAGGTAGCTAACTATGGCTACACCTTC
CASSEAQVANYGYTF
>TRBV11-2|-|TRBD1|16|TRBJ2-2
TGTGCCAGCAGCTTAACGGGACAGGGTGGCACCGGGGAGCTGTTTTTT
CASSLTGQGGTGELFF
>TRBV7-2|-|-|14|TRBJ2-1
TGTGCCAGCAGCCGGGAACTAGCTCTTAATGAGCAGTTCTTC
CASSRELALNEQFF
>TRBV11-2|few|-|12|TRBJ1-3
TGTGCCAGCAGCCTAGGGCAAGACACCATATATTTT
CASSLGQDTIYF
>TRBV6-6|-|TRBD1|15|TRBJ2-1
TGTGCCAGCAATACAGGACAGGGGGCAGGGAATGAGCAGTTCTTC
CASNTGQGAGNEQFF
>TRBV6-1|medium-sized|TRBD2|14|TRBJ2-7
TGTGCCAGCAGTCTACTAGCGGGAGGGAGCGAGCAGTACTTC
CASSLLAGGSEQYF
>TRBV5-6|-|-|15|TRBJ2-5
TGTGCCAGCAGCTCCCGCCCGCAGTACCAAGAGACCCAGTACTTC
CASSSRPQYQETQYF
>TRBV29-1|-|-|12|TRBJ1-1
TGCAGCGTTCGGTGGTGGGACACTGAAGCTTTCTTT
CSVRWWDTEAFF
>TRBV7-8|-|TRBD1|13|TRBJ2-3
TGTGCCAGCAGCTTAGAAGAGGGGGCTACGCAGTATTTT
CASSLEEGATQYF
>TRBV5-1|-|-|14|TRBJ2-3
TGCGCCAGCAGCCCACCACTAGGCACAGATACGCAGTATTTT
CASSPPLGTDTQYF
>TRBV5-1|once|-|13|TRBJ2-7
TGCGCCAGCAGCCCCGTCCTGGCCCACGAGCAGTACTTC
CASSPVLAHEQYF
>TRBV9|-|-|14|TRBJ2-7
TGTGCCAGCAGCGAGGGGTTGGCGTCCTACGAGCAGTACTTC
CASSEGLASYEQYF
>TRBV5-1|once|-|15|TRBJ2-5
TGCGCCAGCAGCTTGACAGGGAGTCCGCAAGAGACCCAGTACTTC
CASSLTGSPQETQYF
>TRBV2|few|-|14|TRBJ1-2
TGTGCCAGCAGTCTTGATCAGTTTGACTATGGCTACACCTTC
CASSLDQFDYGYTF
>TRBV2|-|-|15|TRBJ1-3
TGTGCCAGCAGTGAAAGAAGGATTCTTGGAAACACCATATATTTT
CASSERRILGNTIYF
>TRBV6-5|-|-|13|TRBJ2-7
TGTGCCAGCACTAAAGACAAGAACTACGAGCAGTACTTC
CASTKDKNYEQYF
>TRBV9|-|-|16|TRBJ2-7
TGTGCCAGCAGCCTCCTTGGGGCGGGGGCGTTTTACGAGCAGTACTTC
CASSLLGAGAFYEQYF
>TRBV2|few|-|17|TRBJ1-4
TGTGCCAGCAGGACGGGGGGCTGGACCCCAACTAATGAAAAACTGTTTTTT
CASRTGGWTPTNEKLFF
>TRBV6-1|-|-|17|TRBJ1-2
TGTGCCAGCAGTGAAGATTGGCTCGGGGGATCTAACTATGGCTACACCTTC
CASSEDWLGGSNYGYTF
>TRBV18|-|TRBD1|17|TRBJ2-7
TGTGCCAGCTCACCACGTCGAGGACAGGGGGTTGCCTACGAGCAGTACTTC
CASSPRRGQGVAYEQYF
>TRBV19|-|-|13|TRBJ1-4
TGTGCCAGCACCCAACAGATTAATGAAAAACTGTTTTTT
CASTQQINEKLFF
>TRBV7-2|-|-|14|TRBJ1-5
TGTGCCAGCAGCCAGTCTACAGCTGGTCAGCCCCAGCATTTT
CASSQSTAGQPQHF
>TRBV29-1|-|-|13|TRBJ2-7
TGCAGCGTTGAAGATCCGACTTCCTACGAGCAGTACTTC
CSVEDPTSYEQYF
>TRBV28|-|-|15|TRBJ2-2
TGTGCCAGCAGTTTGCACGGGCCGAACACCGGGGAGCTGTTTTTT
CASSLHGPNTGELFF